These T cell receptor beta chains were read from a single sample in a study of blood T cell repertoires in COVID-19. Method: immunoSEQ multiplex PCR; TCRdb's copy keeps in-frame clones and lacks some. Of about 250,000 clones listed, roughly nine tenths are singletons. The sequenced sample was peripheral blood. All receptors come from a woman aged 60-70 years who had recovered from COVID-19. Both conserved end residues are part of each CDR3. D genes are given only for firm matches. Clone size, where shown, is once, few, many, or a class for clones that have expanded.

V gene	CDR3 length	J gene	clone size	D gene	CDR3 protein	CDR3 DNA
TRBV6-5	14	TRBJ1-4	.	TRBD1	CASSLGQSNEKLFF	TGTGCCAGCAGCTTGGGACAGTCTAATGAAAAACTGTTTTTT
TRBV25-1	15	TRBJ2-5	.	.	CASSDYTALQETQYF	TGTGCCAGCAGTGATTATACAGCTCTTCAAGAGACCCAGTACTTC
TRBV6-5	15	TRBJ1-4	.	TRBD1	CASSRAGTVNEKLFF	TGTGCCAGCAGTCGGGCCGGGACAGTGAATGAAAAACTGTTTTTT
TRBV7-9	16	TRBJ1-3	.	TRBD1	CASSSGEGANGNTIYF	TGTGCCAGCAGCTCGGGAGAGGGGGCGAACGGAAACACCATATATTTT
TRBV9	15	TRBJ1-4	.	.	CASSVGLITNEKLFF	TGTGCCAGCAGCGTAGGGCTGATTACTAATGAAAAACTGTTTTTT
TRBV27	13	TRBJ2-3	.	.	CASRGTGRDTQYF	TGTGCCAGCAGGGGGACTGGCCGGGATACGCAGTATTTT
TRBV5-8	14	TRBJ1-1	.	TRBD1	CASSLDRGSTEAFF	TGTGCCAGCAGCTTAGACAGGGGGAGCACTGAAGCTTTCTTT
TRBV5-4	14	TRBJ2-5	few	.	CASSLDRVLETQYF	TGTGCCAGCAGCTTGGACAGGGTTCTAGAGACCCAGTACTTC
TRBV28	11	TRBJ1-5	.	.	CASSFGGWQDF	TGTGCCAGCAGTTTCGGGGGTTGGCAGGATTTT
TRBV2	14	TRBJ1-4	.	.	CASSPGRGNEKLFF	TGTGCCAGCAGCCCTGGGAGAGGGAATGAAAAACTGTTTTTT
TRBV7-2	14	TRBJ1-2	.	TRBD1	CASSSGQGNYGYTF	TGTGCCAGCAGCTCGGGACAGGGGAACTATGGCTACACCTTC
TRBV18	14	TRBJ2-3	.	.	CASSPTHSTDTQYF	TGTGCCAGCTCACCAACTCATAGCACAGATACGCAGTATTTT
TRBV29-1	12	TRBJ2-3	once	.	CSAQESTDTQYF	TGCAGCGCACAGGAGAGCACAGATACGCAGTATTTT
TRBV9	15	TRBJ1-3	.	.	CASSVAGAAGNTIYF	TGTGCCAGCAGCGTAGCAGGGGCTGCTGGAAACACCATATATTTT
TRBV9	14	TRBJ1-3	.	.	CASSVGRAGNTIYF	TGTGCCAGCAGCGTAGGGAGGGCTGGAAACACCATATATTTT
TRBV11-3	14	TRBJ2-1	.	TRBD2	CASSGTSGGNEQFF	TGTGCCAGCAGCGGGACTAGCGGGGGTAATGAGCAGTTCTTC
TRBV9	14	TRBJ1-2	.	TRBD1	CASSALQGVYGYTF	TGTGCCAGCAGCGCACTACAGGGGGTTTATGGCTACACCTTC
TRBV5-6	15	TRBJ2-1	.	TRBD2	CASSLATSGRNEQFF	TGTGCCAGCAGCTTGGCGACTAGCGGGAGGAATGAGCAGTTCTTC
TRBV10-3	13	TRBJ1-5	.	TRBD1	CAISTGGDQPQHF	TGTGCCATCAGTACAGGGGGCGATCAGCCCCAGCATTTT
TRBV5-4	15	TRBJ1-4	.	TRBD1	CASSKRTGDNEKLFF	TGTGCCAGCAGCAAACGGACAGGTGATAATGAAAAACTGTTTTTT
TRBV6-5	15	TRBJ1-2	.	.	CASRPRQTGSYGYTF	TGTGCCAGCAGGCCTCGACAGACCGGGAGCTATGGCTACACCTTC
TRBV21-1	15	TRBJ2-7	few	.	CASSKGTGLSYEQYF	TGTGCCAGCAGCAAGGGGACAGGGCTGTCCTACGAGCAGTACTTC
TRBV3-1/TRBV3-2	14	TRBJ2-3	once	.	CASSRRSSTDTQYF	TGTGCCAGCAGCCGTCGGTCTAGCACAGATACGCAGTATTTT
TRBV14	15	TRBJ1-1	.	TRBD1	CASSQDLSGGTEAFF	TGTGCCAGCAGCCAAGACTTGTCAGGGGGCACTGAAGCTTTCTTT
TRBV19	13	TRBJ1-5	few	TRBD1	CASSGGANQPQHF	TGTGCCAGTTCAGGGGGAGCCAATCAGCCCCAGCATTTT
TRBV19	18	TRBJ2-1	.	TRBD2	CASSLLSSGGAQNNEQFF	TGTGCCAGTAGCCTTCTTTCTAGCGGGGGCGCACAAAACAATGAGCAGTTCTTC
TRBV4-1	15	TRBJ2-2	.	TRBD2	CASSQVGTSTGELFF	TGCGCCAGCAGCCAAGTCGGGACTAGTACCGGGGAGCTGTTTTTT
TRBV2	15	TRBJ1-1	.	.	CASRVFLGGSAEAFF	TGTGCCAGCAGGGTCTTTTTGGGGGGGAGCGCTGAAGCTTTCTTT
TRBV5-1	12	TRBJ1-1	.	.	CASSLQGAEAFF	TGCGCCAGCAGCTTACAGGGCGCTGAAGCTTTCTTT
TRBV28	12	TRBJ2-7	.	.	CASSNRAREQYF	TGTGCCAGCTCGAACAGGGCGCGCGAGCAGTACTTC
TRBV29-1	12	TRBJ2-1	.	TRBD2	CSVGAGAGEQFF	TGCAGCGTTGGAGCGGGGGCGGGTGAGCAGTTCTTC
TRBV2	14	TRBJ1-5	.	TRBD1	CASSGTGGGQPQHF	TGTGCCAGCAGTGGGACAGGGGGAGGTCAGCCCCAGCATTTT
TRBV7-2	14	TRBJ2-7	.	.	CASSFGGSGYEQYF	TGTGCCAGCAGCTTTGGGGGCAGTGGGTACGAGCAGTACTTC
TRBV15	15	TRBJ1-4	.	TRBD1	CATSRGGQGYEKLFF	TGTGCCACCAGCAGAGGGGGACAGGGGTATGAAAAACTGTTTTTT
TRBV6-6	13	TRBJ1-5	.	.	CASSFTGGQPQHF	TGTGCCAGCAGTTTTACCGGGGGTCAGCCCCAGCATTTT
TRBV9	15	TRBJ1-4	.	TRBD1	CASSISGQGGEKLFF	TGTGCCAGCAGCATCTCGGGACAGGGAGGTGAAAAACTGTTTTTT